A selection of T cell receptor beta chains follows, all from one sample in a study of chemoradiotherapy in HPV16-positive cancers. The protocol was immunoSEQ multiplex PCR, while the TCRdb copy is restricted to in-frame clones and leaves out a portion. The table records about 1,400 clones, roughly 80% of them present only once. Sequencing used tumor tissue, obtained from a patient who underwent chemoradiotherapy. These receptors came from a human donor with HPV-associated anogenital cancer. Both conserved end residues are part of each CDR3. The D gene is left open where the match is weak. Size tells how often a clone was seen (once, few, many) or the class of an expanded clone, and some rows leave it out.

NA | 14 | NA | TRBJ2-5 | TRBV19 | CASSTRLVQETQYF | TGTGCCAGTAGTACAAGACTAGTTCAAGAGACCCAGTACTTC
NA | 16 | NA | TRBJ2-3 | TRBV5-1 | CASSAQGNKRTDTQYF | TGCGCCAGCAGCGCCCAGGGAAACAAACGCACAGATACGCAGTATTTT
TRBD1 | 15 | once | TRBJ1-1 | TRBV28 | CASSPGGRMNTEAFF | TGTGCCAGCAGTCCAGGGGGGAGGATGAACACTGAAGCTTTCTTT
NA | 15 | NA | TRBJ2-2 | TRBV11-3 | CASSPTVELTGELFF | TGTGCCAGCAGCCCCACCGTAGAGCTAACCGGGGAGCTGTTTTTT
NA | 14 | NA | TRBJ1-2 | TRBV5-1 | CASSLDLGESGYTF | TGCGCCAGCAGCTTGGACTTAGGGGAGAGTGGCTACACCTTC
TRBD1 | 18 | NA | TRBJ1-2 | TRBV29-1 | CSVDRQGSIVGLNYGYTF | TGCAGCGTTGATCGACAGGGAAGTATCGTGGGCTTGAACTATGGCTACACCTTC
TRBD2 | 14 | NA | TRBJ2-1 | TRBV6-5 | CASSYGGGVDEQFF | TGTGCCAGCAGTTACGGCGGGGGGGTTGATGAGCAGTTCTTC
NA | 14 | NA | TRBJ1-3 | TRBV5-6 | CASSRTDSGNTIYF | TGTGCCAGCAGCCGGACAGACTCTGGAAACACCATATATTTT
NA | 12 | NA | TRBJ1-4 | TRBV7-8 | CASSLVQEKLFF | TGTGCCAGCAGCTTAGTACAGGAAAAACTGTTTTTT
NA | 14 | NA | TRBJ1-3 | TRBV5-6 | CASSSDSTGNTIYF | TGTGCCAGCAGCTCGGACAGCACTGGAAACACCATATATTTT
TRBD2 | 14 | NA | TRBJ2-3 | TRBV2 | CASRGLENTDTQYF | TGTGCCAGCAGGGGACTAGAAAATACAGATACGCAGTATTTT
TRBD1 | 16 | NA | TRBJ1-1 | TRBV11-2 | CASSPRTGQGPVEAFF | TGTGCCAGCAGCCCCCGGACGGGACAGGGGCCGGTTGAAGCTTTCTTT
TRBD1 | 14 | NA | TRBJ1-1 | TRBV19 | CASSNGGGATEAFF | TGTGCCAGTAGTAATGGAGGGGGCGCAACTGAAGCTTTCTTT
NA | 17 | NA | TRBJ2-2 | TRBV5-5 | CASSDATRGINTGELFF | TGTGCCAGCAGTGACGCAACCAGGGGAATCAACACCGGGGAGCTGTTTTTT
TRBD1 | 15 | NA | TRBJ1-2 | TRBV5-8 | CASSLVLRQGYGYTF | TGTGCCAGCAGCTTGGTGTTGAGACAGGGCTATGGCTACACCTTC
TRBD1 | 15 | NA | TRBJ2-7 | TRBV7-2 | CASSQTGVKSYEQYF | TGTGCCAGCAGCCAAACAGGGGTCAAGTCCTACGAGCAGTACTTC
NA | 13 | NA | TRBJ1-1 | TRBV5-1 | CASRLTEYTEAFF | TGCGCCAGCAGATTGACAGAGTACACTGAAGCTTTCTTT
NA | 12 | large | TRBJ2-5 | TRBV14 | CASSQVLETQYF | TGTGCCAGCAGCCAAGTATTAGAGACCCAGTACTTC
TRBD2 | 13 | large | TRBJ2-7 | TRBV2 | CAGEGLAGDEQYF | TGTGCCGGGGAGGGACTAGCGGGGGATGAGCAGTACTTC
TRBD1 | 18 | NA | TRBJ2-7 | TRBV27 | CASSLSGTGSFLAYEQYF | TGTGCCAGCAGTTTATCGGGGACAGGGTCGTTTTTGGCCTACGAGCAGTACTTC
TRBD1 | 15 | once | TRBJ1-1 | TRBV30 | CAWSTRGTGGTEAFF | TGTGCCTGGAGTACCCGAGGGACAGGCGGCACTGAAGCTTTCTTT
NA | 14 | NA | TRBJ2-1 | TRBV11-2 | CASSFMTADSEQFF | TGTGCCAGCAGCTTTATGACGGCCGACAGTGAGCAGTTCTTC
NA | 15 | few | TRBJ1-2 | TRBV19 | CASSINEVLGYGYTF | TGTGCCAGTAGTATCAATGAGGTCCTAGGCTATGGCTACACCTTC
NA | 15 | NA | TRBJ1-2 | TRBV5-4 | CASSLAVGGAYGYTF | TGTGCCAGCAGCTTGGCGGTAGGTGGGGCGTATGGCTACACCTTC
NA | 12 | NA | TRBJ2-1 | TRBV10-3 | CAISVQGNEQFF | TGTGCCATCAGTGTCCAGGGCAATGAGCAGTTCTTC
TRBD1 | 13 | NA | TRBJ1-2 | TRBV2 | CASSRDRDYGYTF | TGTGCCAGCAGCCGCGACAGGGACTATGGCTACACCTTC
NA | 14 | NA | TRBJ2-7 | TRBV5-4 | CASSLRAGVHEQYF | TGTGCCAGCAGCTTGAGGGCAGGGGTACACGAGCAGTACTTC
NA | 13 | once | TRBJ2-3 | TRBV30 | CAWDSGSPHTQYF | TGTGCCTGGGACTCCGGGAGCCCGCATACGCAGTATTTT
TRBD1 | 15 | few | TRBJ1-2 | TRBV30 | CAWSVFGQGSYGYTF | TGTGCCTGGAGTGTATTCGGACAGGGAAGCTATGGCTACACCTTC
NA | 12 | NA | TRBJ2-5 | TRBV19 | CASGLRGETQYF | TGTGCCAGTGGACTAAGGGGCGAGACCCAGTACTTC
TRBD2 | 17 | NA | TRBJ2-3 | TRBV5-4 | CASSRLRTSGVTDTQYF | TGTGCCAGCAGCCGATTAAGGACTAGCGGGGTAACAGATACGCAGTATTTT
NA | 17 | NA | TRBJ1-1 | TRBV18 | CASSPRTVGDTSVGAFF | TGTGCCAGCTCACCCCGAACCGTCGGAGATACCTCCGTAGGAGCTTTCTTT
NA | 14 | NA | TRBJ2-5 | TRBV2 | CASSAGNREETQYF | TGTGCCAGCAGCGCGGGGAATAGAGAAGAGACCCAGTACTTC
NA | 18 | NA | TRBJ2-2 | TRBV4-3 | CASSQEGDRGLYTGELFF | TGCGCCAGCAGCCAAGAGGGGGACCGGGGTCTGTACACCGGGGAGCTGTTTTTT
NA | 15 | few | TRBJ2-5 | TRBV11-2 | CASSLEFRLQETQYF | TGTGCCAGCAGCTTAGAGTTCCGGCTACAAGAGACCCAGTACTTC
NA | 12 | NA | TRBJ2-7 | TRBV30 | CAGRRTAYEQYF | TGTGCCGGGAGACGGACGGCCTACGAGCAGTACTTC
NA | 14 | NA | TRBJ1-6 | TRBV11-2 | CASSILSGPTPLHF | TGTGCCAGCAGCATACTCTCGGGGCCTACTCCCCTCCACTTT
TRBD2 | 15 | NA | TRBJ2-2 | TRBV7-2 | CDRVAGGLGTGELFF | TGTGATAGGGTAGCGGGGGGGCTAGGAACCGGGGAGCTGTTTTTT
TRBD1 | 13 | NA | TRBJ1-1 | TRBV7-3 | CASSRDRNTEAFF | TGTGCCAGCAGCCGGGACAGGAACACTGAAGCTTTCTTT
NA | 13 | NA | TRBJ1-1 | TRBV4-3 | CASSQDRNSNRFF | TGCGCCAGCAGCCAAGATCGCAACAGTAATCGTTTCTTT
NA | 15 | NA | TRBJ1-4 | TRBV30 | CAWSVRLSTNEKLFF | TGTGCCTGGAGTGTACGGCTAAGCACTAATGAAAAACTGTTTTTT
TRBD1 | 17 | NA | TRBJ2-6 | TRBV30 | CAWSVDRVRSGANVLTF | TGTGCCTGGAGTGTGGACAGGGTTAGATCGGGGGCCAACGTCCTGACTTTC
NA | 14 | NA | TRBJ1-2 | TRBV5-1 | CASSADGANYGYTF | TGCGCCAGCAGCGCGGACGGAGCTAACTATGGCTACACCTTC
NA | 15 | NA | TRBJ1-1 | TRBV30 | CAWTPDSTMNTEAFF | TGTGCCTGGACCCCTGACAGTACAATGAACACTGAAGCTTTCTTT
TRBD1 | 15 | NA | TRBJ1-2 | TRBV6-5 | CASTRTFGTGGGYTF | TGTGCCAGCACTAGAACGTTTGGGACAGGGGGCGGCTACACCTTC
NA | 15 | NA | TRBJ1-2 | TRBV5-5 | CASSLASQGSYGYTF | TGTGCCAGCAGCTTGGCCTCACAGGGTAGCTATGGCTACACCTTC
NA | 13 | NA | TRBJ1-1 | TRBV19 | CASSEVGGTEAFF | TGTGCCAGTAGCGAGGTGGGCGGCACTGAAGCTTTCTTT
TRBD1 | 13 | NA | TRBJ2-7 | TRBV6-1 | CASRGTGPDEQYF | TGTGCCAGCAGGGGGACAGGGCCAGACGAGCAGTACTTC